A selection of T cell receptor beta chains follows, all from one sample in a study of cytomegalovirus exposure and HLA in healthy donors. This table comes from immunoSEQ multiplex PCR, and its TCRdb copy is limited to in-frame clones, with some not included. This sample yields 65,000 to 75,000 clones, of which nearly 96% are seen a single time; 4.5% belongs to the top ten. Material: PBMCs. The receptors were sampled from a woman aged 18-35 years in good health and CMV-seropositive. Both conserved end residues are part of each CDR3. Each record gives: D gene, V gene, J gene, clone size, CDR3 protein, CDR3 DNA. A D gene is named only where the DNA matches it firmly. Clone size is given for some rows only: seen once, a few or many times, or a class if the clone is expanded.

D gene: TRBD2; V gene: TRBV28; J gene: TRBJ2-1; clone size: .; CDR3 protein: CASSQRLAGRDEQFF; CDR3 DNA: TGTGCCAGCAGTCAGAGACTAGCGGGAAGGGATGAGCAGTTCTTC
D gene: TRBD1; V gene: TRBV6-4; J gene: TRBJ2-1; clone size: .; CDR3 protein: CASSDSTGSGSSYNEQFF; CDR3 DNA: TGTGCCAGCAGTGACTCGACAGGGAGCGGTAGCTCCTACAATGAGCAGTTCTTC
D gene: .; V gene: TRBV10-3; J gene: TRBJ2-5; clone size: once; CDR3 protein: CAISESREGAWETQYF; CDR3 DNA: TGTGCCATCAGTGAGTCCCGGGAGGGGGCTTGGGAGACCCAGTACTTC
D gene: TRBD1; V gene: TRBV11-1; J gene: TRBJ2-3; clone size: .; CDR3 protein: CASRMDRVSTDTQYF; CDR3 DNA: TGTGCCAGCAGGATGGACAGGGTGAGCACAGATACGCAGTATTTT
D gene: .; V gene: TRBV5-6; J gene: TRBJ2-7; clone size: .; CDR3 protein: CASSFGGQAYEQYF; CDR3 DNA: TGTGCCAGCAGCTTTGGCGGACAAGCCTACGAGCAGTACTTC
D gene: .; V gene: TRBV14; J gene: TRBJ1-1; clone size: .; CDR3 protein: CASSRPRGLLGTEAFF; CDR3 DNA: TGTGCCAGCAGCCGTCCTAGGGGCCTGCTCGGCACTGAAGCTTTCTTT
D gene: TRBD2; V gene: TRBV16; J gene: TRBJ2-3; clone size: .; CDR3 protein: CASSQRTSPDTQYF; CDR3 DNA: TGTGCCAGCAGCCAACGGACTAGCCCAGATACGCAGTATTTT
D gene: TRBD2; V gene: TRBV15; J gene: TRBJ2-3; clone size: medium-sized; CDR3 protein: CATSRDTLAGSRTDTQYF; CDR3 DNA: TGTGCCACCAGCAGAGATACGTTAGCGGGTAGCCGAACAGATACGCAGTATTTT
D gene: .; V gene: TRBV27; J gene: TRBJ1-1; clone size: .; CDR3 protein: CASTTEGEAFF; CDR3 DNA: TGTGCCAGCACCACTGAGGGTGAAGCTTTCTTT
D gene: TRBD2; V gene: TRBV19; J gene: TRBJ2-1; clone size: .; CDR3 protein: CASSKGLADKGGHEQFF; CDR3 DNA: TGTGCCAGTAGCAAGGGACTAGCGGACAAAGGGGGCCATGAGCAGTTCTTC
D gene: TRBD2; V gene: TRBV10-2; J gene: TRBJ2-3; clone size: .; CDR3 protein: CASSIAGDTQYF; CDR3 DNA: TGCGCCAGCAGTATAGCGGGAGATACGCAGTATTTT
D gene: .; V gene: TRBV28; J gene: TRBJ2-7; clone size: .; CDR3 protein: CASRPPPGSGYEQYF; CDR3 DNA: TGTGCCAGCAGACCCCCCCCGGGGTCGGGCTACGAGCAGTACTTC
D gene: TRBD2; V gene: TRBV7-3; J gene: TRBJ2-5; clone size: .; CDR3 protein: CASSLSGVAGGIQETQYF; CDR3 DNA: TGTGCCAGCAGCTTAAGCGGCGTAGCGGGAGGGATCCAAGAGACCCAGTACTTC
D gene: TRBD2; V gene: TRBV7-8; J gene: TRBJ2-5; clone size: .; CDR3 protein: CASSLFGTGGLAETQYF; CDR3 DNA: TGTGCCAGCAGCTTATTCGGCACGGGAGGACTAGCGGAGACCCAGTACTTC
D gene: TRBD1; V gene: TRBV27; J gene: TRBJ1-5; clone size: .; CDR3 protein: CASSLRQGSQPQHF; CDR3 DNA: TGTGCCAGCAGTTTAAGACAGGGGAGTCAGCCCCAGCATTTT
D gene: TRBD2; V gene: TRBV5-4; J gene: TRBJ2-1; clone size: .; CDR3 protein: CASSPLADNEQFF; CDR3 DNA: TGTGCCAGCAGCCCGCTAGCGGACAATGAGCAGTTCTTC
D gene: .; V gene: TRBV15; J gene: TRBJ1-1; clone size: .; CDR3 protein: CATSGGLLDTEAFF; CDR3 DNA: TGTGCCACCAGCGGCGGGCTCCTGGACACTGAAGCTTTCTTT
D gene: .; V gene: TRBV18; J gene: TRBJ2-3; clone size: .; CDR3 protein: CASSLLLTAGTDTQYF; CDR3 DNA: TGTGCCAGCTCACTCTTGCTTACGGCAGGGACAGATACGCAGTATTTT
D gene: .; V gene: TRBV28; J gene: TRBJ2-7; clone size: once; CDR3 protein: CASSLLQGSYEQYF; CDR3 DNA: TGTGCCAGCAGTTTATTACAGGGCTCCTACGAGCAGTACTTC
D gene: .; V gene: TRBV7-9; J gene: TRBJ2-6; clone size: .; CDR3 protein: CASSLGISGGANVLTF; CDR3 DNA: TGTGCCAGCAGCTTGGGCATTAGTGGGGGGGCCAACGTCCTGACTTTC
D gene: .; V gene: TRBV19; J gene: TRBJ2-7; clone size: once; CDR3 protein: CASSVGISYEQYF; CDR3 DNA: TGTGCCAGTAGTGTCGGGATCTCCTACGAGCAGTACTTC
D gene: .; V gene: TRBV6-6; J gene: TRBJ2-3; clone size: .; CDR3 protein: CASSYSTGLTDTQYF; CDR3 DNA: TGTGCCAGCAGTTACTCTACGGGACTCACAGATACGCAGTATTTT
D gene: TRBD1; V gene: TRBV28; J gene: TRBJ2-2; clone size: .; CDR3 protein: CASTPPRTGETGELFF; CDR3 DNA: TGTGCCAGCACCCCCCCTCGGACAGGGGAGACCGGGGAGCTGTTTTTT
D gene: .; V gene: TRBV5-4; J gene: TRBJ2-7; clone size: .; CDR3 protein: CASSLKAGETYEQYF; CDR3 DNA: TGTGCCAGCAGCTTGAAAGCAGGGGAGACCTACGAGCAGTACTTC
D gene: .; V gene: TRBV11-1; J gene: TRBJ2-1; clone size: .; CDR3 protein: CASSLGGASYNEQFF; CDR3 DNA: TGTGCCAGCAGCTTAGGCGGAGCCTCCTACAATGAGCAGTTCTTC
D gene: .; V gene: TRBV28; J gene: TRBJ1-6; clone size: .; CDR3 protein: CASSLRGSPLHF; CDR3 DNA: TGTGCCAGCAGTTTACGAGGATCACCCCTCCACTTT
D gene: .; V gene: TRBV30; J gene: TRBJ1-4; clone size: .; CDR3 protein: CAWRPGRVDEKLFF; CDR3 DNA: TGTGCCTGGCGGCCAGGGAGGGTCGATGAAAAACTGTTTTTT
D gene: TRBD2; V gene: TRBV11-3; J gene: TRBJ2-7; clone size: .; CDR3 protein: CASSLTAGGPGEQYF; CDR3 DNA: TGTGCCAGCAGCCTGACAGCGGGAGGGCCGGGAGAGCAGTACTTC
D gene: TRBD1; V gene: TRBV19; J gene: TRBJ2-3; clone size: .; CDR3 protein: CASSMSSGARTGSWTQYF; CDR3 DNA: TGTGCCAGTAGTATGTCCTCCGGCGCTAGGACAGGGAGCTGGACGCAGTATTTT
D gene: .; V gene: TRBV28; J gene: TRBJ2-3; clone size: .; CDR3 protein: CASSLPLTGVADTQYF; CDR3 DNA: TGTGCCAGCAGTTTACCCCTGACGGGAGTGGCAGATACGCAGTATTTT
D gene: .; V gene: TRBV20-1; J gene: TRBJ2-7; clone size: .; CDR3 protein: CSAATYEQYF; CDR3 DNA: TGCAGTGCCGCTACTTACGAGCAGTACTTC
D gene: TRBD2; V gene: TRBV30; J gene: TRBJ2-1; clone size: .; CDR3 protein: CALSSGLARNEQFF; CDR3 DNA: TGTGCCTTAAGCTCGGGACTAGCAAGGAATGAGCAGTTCTTC
D gene: TRBD2; V gene: TRBV5-5; J gene: TRBJ2-3; clone size: .; CDR3 protein: CASSSSGTSGDTQYF; CDR3 DNA: TGTGCCAGCAGCTCATCCGGGACTAGCGGCGATACGCAGTATTTT
D gene: .; V gene: TRBV4-1; J gene: TRBJ1-4; clone size: once; CDR3 protein: CASSPTEEEIGEKLFF; CDR3 DNA: TGCGCCAGCAGCCCCACAGAGGAGGAGATAGGGGAAAAACTGTTTTTT
D gene: TRBD2; V gene: TRBV27; J gene: TRBJ2-3; clone size: .; CDR3 protein: CASRIRHGGSATQYF; CDR3 DNA: TGTGCCAGCAGGATCCGACACGGCGGGAGTGCTACGCAGTATTTT
D gene: TRBD2; V gene: TRBV11-2; J gene: TRBJ2-7; clone size: .; CDR3 protein: CASRSPLAGDSYEQYF; CDR3 DNA: TGTGCCAGCAGATCCCCCCTAGCGGGAGACTCCTACGAGCAGTACTTC
D gene: TRBD1; V gene: TRBV9; J gene: TRBJ2-3; clone size: once; CDR3 protein: CASSSRQGGTDTQYF; CDR3 DNA: TGTGCCAGCAGCTCGCGACAGGGCGGCACAGATACGCAGTATTTT
D gene: TRBD2; V gene: TRBV19; J gene: TRBJ2-1; clone size: .; CDR3 protein: CASSNTGTSGTYNEQFF; CDR3 DNA: TGTGCCAGTAGCAACACCGGGACTAGCGGGACCTACAATGAGCAGTTCTTC
D gene: .; V gene: TRBV27; J gene: TRBJ1-2; clone size: .; CDR3 protein: CASSSRTGIYTF; CDR3 DNA: TGTGCCAGCAGCTCCCGTACAGGGATCTACACCTTC
D gene: TRBD2; V gene: TRBV11-2; J gene: TRBJ2-1; clone size: .; CDR3 protein: CASSKTSDSYNEQFF; CDR3 DNA: TGTGCCAGCAGCAAAACTAGCGACTCCTACAATGAGCAGTTCTTC
D gene: .; V gene: TRBV10-3; J gene: TRBJ2-1; clone size: .; CDR3 protein: CAIGREEGNEQFF; CDR3 DNA: TGTGCCATCGGGCGGGAAGAGGGCAATGAGCAGTTCTTC
D gene: .; V gene: TRBV18; J gene: TRBJ1-2; clone size: .; CDR3 protein: CASSPTLGADDGYTF; CDR3 DNA: TGTGCCAGCTCACCTACTTTGGGGGCCGACGATGGCTACACCTTC
D gene: .; V gene: TRBV28; J gene: TRBJ2-7; clone size: .; CDR3 protein: CASSLYLGGESYEQYF; CDR3 DNA: TGTGCCAGCAGTTTATATCTTGGCGGGGAAAGCTACGAGCAGTACTTC
D gene: .; V gene: TRBV5-4; J gene: TRBJ2-7; clone size: .; CDR3 protein: CASSETRGYEQYF; CDR3 DNA: TGTGCCAGCAGCGAGACGAGGGGGTACGAGCAGTACTTC
D gene: TRBD1; V gene: TRBV9; J gene: TRBJ1-1; clone size: .; CDR3 protein: CASSSQTGMNTEAFF; CDR3 DNA: TGTGCCAGCAGCTCACAGACAGGGATGAACACTGAAGCTTTCTTT
D gene: .; V gene: TRBV28; J gene: TRBJ1-5; clone size: once; CDR3 protein: CASTVGVQPQHF; CDR3 DNA: TGTGCCAGCACCGTAGGGGTTCAGCCCCAGCATTTT
D gene: .; V gene: TRBV15; J gene: TRBJ2-7; clone size: .; CDR3 protein: CATSREVAVGHEQYF; CDR3 DNA: TGTGCCACCAGCAGAGAGGTGGCGGTGGGGCACGAGCAGTACTTC
D gene: TRBD1; V gene: TRBV11-3; J gene: TRBJ1-1; clone size: .; CDR3 protein: CASSSSTRDSSPRGAFF; CDR3 DNA: TGTGCCAGCAGCTCCTCAACCCGGGACAGCTCACCTAGAGGAGCTTTCTTT
D gene: .; V gene: TRBV11-2; J gene: TRBJ1-1; clone size: .; CDR3 protein: CASSPTSPGTEAFF; CDR3 DNA: TGTGCCAGCAGCCCCACGAGCCCGGGGACTGAAGCTTTCTTT
D gene: .; V gene: TRBV21-1; J gene: TRBJ2-1; clone size: .; CDR3 protein: CASSIDRDRRGSYNEQFF; CDR3 DNA: TGTGCCAGCAGCATCGACAGGGATCGAAGGGGCTCCTACAATGAGCAGTTCTTC